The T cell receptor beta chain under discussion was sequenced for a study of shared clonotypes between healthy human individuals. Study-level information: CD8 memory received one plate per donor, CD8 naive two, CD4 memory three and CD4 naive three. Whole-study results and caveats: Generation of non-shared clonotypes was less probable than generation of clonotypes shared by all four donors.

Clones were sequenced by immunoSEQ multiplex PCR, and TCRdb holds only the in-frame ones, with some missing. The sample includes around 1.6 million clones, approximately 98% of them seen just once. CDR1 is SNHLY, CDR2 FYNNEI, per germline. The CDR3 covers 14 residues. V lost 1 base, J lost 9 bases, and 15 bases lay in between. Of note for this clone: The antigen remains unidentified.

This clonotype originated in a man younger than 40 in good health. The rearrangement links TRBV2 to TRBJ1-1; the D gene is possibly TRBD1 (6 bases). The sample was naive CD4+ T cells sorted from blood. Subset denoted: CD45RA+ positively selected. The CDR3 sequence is CASSEVRDTLQAFF. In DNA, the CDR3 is TGTGCCAGCAGTGAAGTCCGGGACACCTTGCAAGCTTTCTTT.